These 17 T cell receptor beta chains share one sample of origin, sequenced in a study of Tregs in tolerant kidney transplant recipients. The assay was immunoSEQ multiplex PCR, and TCRdb's table has in-frame clones only and misses some. Of about 83,000 clones listed, 98% were seen once; the top ten hold about 0.5%. The source was CD4+ T cells from blood, collected before the transplant. The receptors come from a human donor who received a combined kidney and bone marrow transplant.

The rearrangement joins TRBV5-1 to TRBJ1-2, with D unclear. The CDR3 has 14 amino acids. Germline-derived CDR1 and CDR2 are SGHRS and YFSETQ. Trimming removed 4 bases from V and 1 base from J, with 11 bases in between. The CDR3 DNA follows: TGCGCCAGCAGCCCGTCCAGAAATAACTATGGCTACACCTTC. As protein: CASSPSRNNYGYTF. Based on the CDR3 plus reference TRBV5-1 and TRBJ1-2, the full variable domain is KAGVTQTPRYLIKTRGQQVTLSCSPISGHRSVSWYQQTPGQGLQFLFEYFSETQRNKGNFPGRFSGRQFSNSRSEMNVSTLELGDSALYLCASSPSRNNYGYTFGSGTRLTVV.

The table lists this clone with a count of one. The chain is built from TRBV15 and TRBJ1-3; 7 bases align to TRBD1. J was trimmed by 0 bases and V by 3 bases; bases with no gene match: 2. The V gene's germline CDR1 is LNHNV and CDR2 YYDKDF (reference sequence). The CDR3 sequence is 15 residues long. CDR3 sequence: CATSRGQISGNTIYF. DNA for the CDR3: TGTGCCACCAGCAGGGGACAGATCTCTGGAAACACCATATATTTT.

The chain has TRBV11-3 and TRBJ2-1, with unresolved D. The CDR3 is 15 residues long. Germline-derived CDR1 and CDR2 are SGHNT and YENEEA. Trimming cost V 5 bases and J 0 bases, with 11 bases left between them. The CDR3 nucleotides are TGTGCCAGCAGCCCTCGGAGTCCCTCCTACAATGAGCAGTTCTTC. Amino acids: CASSPRSPSYNEQFF. The whole variable domain, remainder taken from reference TRBV11-3 and TRBJ2-1, is EAGVVQSPRYKIIEKKQPVAFWCNPISGHNTLYWYLQNLGQGPELLIRYENEEAVDDSQLPKDRFSAERLKGVDSTLKIQPAELGDSAVYLCASSPRSPSYNEQFFGPGTRLTVL.

This sequence joins TRBV5-1 and TRBJ1-5; D unresolved. Germline CDR1 reads SGHRS; CDR2 reads YFSETQ. The V end lost 0 bases, the J end lost 5 bases, and 9 bases lay between the germline ends. The CDR3 is made up of 14 amino acids. The CDR3 DNA follows: TGCGCCAGCAGCTTGGATGGCAGTTATCAGCCCCAGCATTTT. Translating it yields CASSLDGSYQPQHF. Combining the CDR3 with reference TRBV5-1 and TRBJ1-5 gives the whole variable domain KAGVTQTPRYLIKTRGQQVTLSCSPISGHRSVSWYQQTPGQGLQFLFEYFSETQRNKGNFPGRFSGRQFSNSRSEMNVSTLELGDSALYLCASSLDGSYQPQHFGDGTRLSIL.

This clone has a single count. The genes are TRBV6-5 and TRBJ2-3; 8 positions match TRBD2. J lost 4 bases, V lost 6 bases, and 9 bases had no gene match. The CDR3 runs 15 residues. Germline CDR1 MNHEY, CDR2 SVGAGI. CDR3 sequence: CASRGRGGGPDTQYF. CDR3 nucleotide sequence: TGTGCCAGCAGGGGACGGGGCGGGGGGCCAGATACGCAGTATTTT.

The chain's CDR3 is CAWSLNPPDRTNQPQHF. Written as DNA, the CDR3 is TGTGCCTGGAGTCTAAACCCCCCAGACAGGACTAATCAGCCCCAGCATTTT. The chain uses TRBV30 and TRBJ1-5, with D possibly being TRBD1 (6 bases). From germline, CDR1 is GTSNPN and CDR2 SVGIG (reference sequence). The V end was cut by 2 bases, the J end by 4 bases, with 21 bases between. This CDR3 region has 17 residues.

V and J are TRBV21-1 and TRBJ2-7; TRBD1 is taken as the D call from the table, unchecked against the DNA. TRBV21-1 is annotated as a pseudogene. CDR3 length: 12 amino acids. CDR3: CARTDSSYEQYF. Written as DNA, the CDR3 is TGTGCCAGGACGGACAGTTCCTACGAGCAGTACTTC.

The chain employs TRBV18 and TRBJ2-1; 7 nucleotides align to TRBD2. J lost 10 bases, V lost 2 bases, and 8 bases had no gene match. The V gene's germline CDR1 is KGHSH and CDR2 LQKENI. The CDR3 length is 14 residues. Written as DNA, the CDR3 is TGTGCCAGCTCACCATTTGCGGGGGTCGGGGAGCAGTTCTTC. It specifies CASSPFAGVGEQFF.

The chain uses TRBV11-2 and TRBJ1-5; 7 bases fit TRBD1. From germline, CDR1 is SGHAT and CDR2 FQNNGV. The CDR3 sequence is 15 residues long. After removal of 2 bases from V and 2 bases from J, the junction contained 3 bases not matched to a gene. The CDR3, as DNA: TGTGCCAGCAGCTTAAACAGGGGTGGCAATCAGCCCCAGCATTTT. Its translation: CASSLNRGGNQPQHF.

The rearrangement links TRBV7-9 to TRBJ2-1; TRBD1 might be the D (6 bases). V was trimmed by 4 bases and J by 4 bases, leaving 11 bases between them. The germline V gene encodes CDR1 SEHNR and CDR2 FQNEAQ (reference sequence). This CDR3 spans 14 amino acids. The CDR3 loop reads CASSSRTVYNEQFF. The CDR3 DNA sequence: TGTGCCAGCAGCTCCAGGACAGTGTACAATGAGCAGTTCTTC.

V usage is TRBV7-9 and J usage is TRBJ2-5, with no clear D. From germline, CDR1 is SEHNR and CDR2 FQNEAQ (reference sequence). The CDR3 is 14 amino acids. Trimming took 7 bases from V and 1 from J, leaving 13 bases between them. CDR3 amino acids: CASNPRNSQETQYF. Here the CDR3 DNA reads TGTGCCAGCAATCCTCGGAACAGCCAAGAGACCCAGTACTTC.

Regarding this clone: Distinct nucleotide sequences in the sample also encode this CDR3. The CDR3 protein is CASSLWLAGSYNEQFF. The CDR3 DNA reads TGTGCCAGCAGCTTATGGCTAGCGGGCTCCTACAATGAGCAGTTCTTC. This chain links TRBV7-9 with TRBJ2-1, with 8 positions matching TRBD2. Germline lookup yields CDR1 SEHNR and CDR2 FQNEAQ (reference sequence). Trimming removed 2 bases from V and 0 bases from J; junction bases left unmatched: 3. The length of the CDR3 is 16 residues.

CDR3 amino acids: CASSPPNWGGTGGPSAEAFF. The CDR3, as DNA: TGTGCCAGCTCACCACCGAATTGGGGGGGGACAGGGGGGCCATCGGCTGAAGCTTTCTTT. V is TRBV18 and J is TRBJ1-1; 11 bases map to TRBD1. The CDR3 contains 20 residues. Germline-derived CDR1 and CDR2 are KGHSH and LQKENI. V lost 0 bases to trimming and J lost 6 bases; unmatched junction nucleotides: 18.

The chain couples TRBV15 to TRBJ1-2, with 8 bases fitting TRBD1. This CDR3 is built from 14 residues. CDR1 LNHNV and CDR2 YYDKDF come from the germline V gene (reference sequence). Trimming removed 4 bases from V and 2 bases from J; junction bases left unmatched: 3. Written as DNA, the CDR3 is TGTGCCACCAGCACCCACAGGGGGAACTATGGCTACACCTTC. Its translation: CATSTHRGNYGYTF.

As regards this clone: The same CDR3 also results from other DNA sequences found in this sample. The rearrangement links TRBV18 to TRBJ1-3, with a weak D call TRBD1 (5 bases). The V gene lost 0 bases and the J gene lost 2 bases, with 5 bases spanning the gap. Per germline, CDR1 KGHSH and CDR2 LQKENI. The CDR3 runs 14 residues. Here the CDR3 DNA reads TGTGCCAGCTCACCACCAGGGGCTGGAAACACCATATATTTT. This gives the protein CASSPPGAGNTIYF.

V and J are TRBV9 and TRBJ2-1; 13 bases are shared with TRBD2. The V and J ends lost 0 bases and 9 bases, in that order; junction bases with no gene match: 6. The germline gives CDR1 SGDLS, CDR2 YYNGEE. The CDR3 is 16 residues long. CDR3 amino acids: CASSVASGLAGTEQFF. In DNA form, the CDR3 reads TGTGCCAGCAGCGTAGCTTCGGGACTAGCGGGAACTGAGCAGTTCTTC.

The CDR3 DNA follows: TGTGCCAGCAGCGTAGTCGGAGATACGCAGTATTTT. Residues: CASSVVGDTQYF. The rearrangement joins TRBV9 to TRBJ2-3; no clear D gene. V was shortened by 0 bases and J by 5 bases, with 4 bases between the two germline ends. CDR3 length: 12 amino acids. Germline V gene lookup returns CDR1 SGDLS and CDR2 YYNGEE.